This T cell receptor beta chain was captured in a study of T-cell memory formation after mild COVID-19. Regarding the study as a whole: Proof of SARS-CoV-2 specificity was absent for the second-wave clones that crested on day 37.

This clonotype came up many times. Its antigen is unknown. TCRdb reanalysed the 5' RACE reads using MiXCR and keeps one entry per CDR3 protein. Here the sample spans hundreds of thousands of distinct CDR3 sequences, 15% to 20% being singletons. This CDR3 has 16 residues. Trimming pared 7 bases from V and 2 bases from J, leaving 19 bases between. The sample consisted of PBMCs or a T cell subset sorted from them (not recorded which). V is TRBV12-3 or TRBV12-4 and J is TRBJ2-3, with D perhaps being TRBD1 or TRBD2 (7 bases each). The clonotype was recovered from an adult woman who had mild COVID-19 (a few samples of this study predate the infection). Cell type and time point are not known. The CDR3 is CASTGPGGDHTDTQYF. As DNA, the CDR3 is TGTGCCAGCACCGGGCCAGGGGGGGACCACACAGATACGCAGTATTTT.